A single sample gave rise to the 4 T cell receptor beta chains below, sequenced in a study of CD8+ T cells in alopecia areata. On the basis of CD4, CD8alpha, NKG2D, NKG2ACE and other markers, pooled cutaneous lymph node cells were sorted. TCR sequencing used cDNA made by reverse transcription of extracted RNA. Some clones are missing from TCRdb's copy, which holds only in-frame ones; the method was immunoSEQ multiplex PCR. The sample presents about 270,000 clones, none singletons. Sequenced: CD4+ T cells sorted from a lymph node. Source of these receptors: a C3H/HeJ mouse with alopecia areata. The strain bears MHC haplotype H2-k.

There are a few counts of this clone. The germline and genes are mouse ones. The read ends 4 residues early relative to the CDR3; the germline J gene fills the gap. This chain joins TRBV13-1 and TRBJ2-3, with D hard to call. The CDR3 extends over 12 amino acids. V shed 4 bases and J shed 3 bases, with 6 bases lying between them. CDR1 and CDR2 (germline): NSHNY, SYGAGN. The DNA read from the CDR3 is TGTGCCAGCAGTCCAGAAGCAGAA. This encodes CASSPEAE. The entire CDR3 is CASSPEAETLYF.

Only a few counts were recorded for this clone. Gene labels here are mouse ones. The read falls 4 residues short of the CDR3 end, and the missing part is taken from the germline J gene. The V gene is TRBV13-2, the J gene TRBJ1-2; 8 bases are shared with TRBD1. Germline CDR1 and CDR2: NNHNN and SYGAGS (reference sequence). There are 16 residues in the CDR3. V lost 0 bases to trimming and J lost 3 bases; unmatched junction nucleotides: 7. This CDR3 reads CASGDAGAGGDSDYTF. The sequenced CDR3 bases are TGTGCCAGCGGTGATGCAGGGGCAGGGGGCGACTCC.

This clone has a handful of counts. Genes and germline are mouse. CDR3 DNA (partial): TGTGCCAGCAGTGGGACTGGGGGGGCGCCCGGG. Protein: CASSGTGGAPG. The entire CDR3 protein reads CASSGTGGAPGQLYF. This rearrangement joins TRBV19 to TRBJ2-2, with TRBD2 matching over 14 bases. The read terminates 4 residues before the CDR3 end, so the remaining end is supplied by the germline J gene. After removal of 4 bases from V and 6 bases from J, the junction contained 2 bases not matched to a gene. CDR1 FNHDT and CDR2 SITEND come from the germline V gene (reference sequence). CDR3 length equals 15 residues.

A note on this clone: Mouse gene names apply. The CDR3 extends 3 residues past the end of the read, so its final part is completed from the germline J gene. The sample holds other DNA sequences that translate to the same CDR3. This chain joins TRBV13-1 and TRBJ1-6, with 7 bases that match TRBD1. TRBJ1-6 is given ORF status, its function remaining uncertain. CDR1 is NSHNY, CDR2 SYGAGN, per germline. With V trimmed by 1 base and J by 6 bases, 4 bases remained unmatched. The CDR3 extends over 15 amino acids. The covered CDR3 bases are TGTGCCAGCAGTGATTCAGGGGGTGGTAATTCGCCC. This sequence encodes CASSDSGGGNSP. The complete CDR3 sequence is CASSDSGGGNSPLYF.